Shown below are 16 T cell receptor beta chains from a single sample sequenced in a study of T cells and copy number aberrations in small-cell lung cancer. This table comes from immunoSEQ multiplex PCR, and its TCRdb copy is limited to in-frame clones, with some not included. The sample shows approximately 6,600 clones, 76% of them seen only once. The material sequenced was normal tissue next to the tumor. The receptors come from a woman aged 70-85 years with small cell lung cancer. Some clones in this sample may be carry-over from other donors' samples.

This chain connects TRBV28 to TRBJ2-7, with a weak D call TRBD2 (7 bases). Trimming pared 5 bases from V and 6 bases from J, leaving 23 bases between. The length of the CDR3 is 16 residues. The germline V gene has CDR1 MDHEN and CDR2 SYDVKM. The CDR3 is CASSGGVRGLSSEQYF. The CDR3 nucleotides read TGTGCCAGCAGTGGGGGGGTCAGGGGCTTGTCTAGCGAGCAGTACTTC.

J is TRBJ2-1 and V is TRBV2, with D tentatively TRBD1 (5 bases). The CDR3 runs to 13 residues. The V end lost 3 bases, the J end lost 6 bases, and 9 bases lay between the germline ends. The germline V gene has CDR1 SNHLY and CDR2 FYNNEI. CDR3 nucleotides: TGTGCCAGCAGTGATAGACAGATCAATGAGCAGTTCTTC. This encodes CASSDRQINEQFF.

V and J are TRBV29-1 and TRBJ1-3; D remains unclear. The V end lost 3 bases, the J end lost 3 bases, and 9 bases lay between the germline ends. There are 13 residues in the CDR3. The V gene's germline CDR1 is SQVTM and CDR2 ANQGSEA. The CDR3 here is CSVEAGVGNTIYF. DNA of the CDR3: TGCAGCGTTGAGGCCGGGGTTGGAAACACCATATATTTT.

The chain carries TRBV2 and TRBJ1-1, with 9 bases matching TRBD1. The length of the CDR3 is 13 residues. With 6 bases clipped from V and 13 bases from J, the junction kept 12 bases outside the gene matches. CDR1 is SNHLY and CDR2 is FYNNEI in the germline V gene. In nucleotides, the CDR3 is TGTGCCAGCAGGGGACAGGGCCCACTTTTTGGTTTCTTT. Its protein product is CASRGQGPLFGFF.

The V and J genes are TRBV11-1 and TRBJ2-7; D is possibly TRBD1 or TRBD2 (6 bases each). The CDR3 is 14 residues long. Germline assignment: CDR1 SGHAT and CDR2 FQDESV (reference sequence). The germline V and J ends were trimmed by 5 bases and 6 bases, with 17 bases remaining between them. The CDR3 loop reads CASSPSSGGGEQYF. The CDR3 coding sequence is TGTGCCAGCAGCCCCTCGTCCGGGGGCGGCGAGCAGTACTTC. Full variable domain (remainder filled in from reference TRBV11-1 and TRBJ2-7): EAEVAQSPRYKITEKSQAVAFWCDPISGHATLYWYRQILGQGPELLVQFQDESVVDDSQLPKDRFSAERLKGVDSTLKIQPAELGDSAMYLCASSPSSGGGEQYFGPGTRLTVT.

The CDR3 nucleotides are TGTGCCAGCAGTCGGGACACCTTGTCCACCGGGGAGCTGTTTTTT. It yields the protein CASSRDTLSTGELFF. The rearrangement uses TRBV2 and TRBJ2-2, with D possibly being TRBD1 (6 bases). The germline V gene encodes CDR1 SNHLY and CDR2 FYNNEI. The CDR3 runs 15 residues. V lost 5 bases and J 4 bases, leaving 14 bases between the germline ends.

V and J are TRBV5-1 and TRBJ1-1; 7 positions match TRBD1. The CDR3 covers 16 residues. CDR1 is SGHRS and CDR2 is YFSETQ in the germline V gene. The J segment lost 5 bases and the V segment lost 3 bases, leaving 13 bases of the junction unmatched. CDR3: CASSSRGAQGGTEAFF. CDR3 DNA: TGCGCCAGCAGCTCCAGGGGAGCCCAGGGGGGAACTGAAGCTTTCTTT.

This clone was counted only a few times. This chain links TRBV19 with TRBJ2-3; 11 bases map to TRBD1. From germline, CDR1 is LNHDA and CDR2 SQIVND (reference sequence). After removal of 3 bases from V and 4 bases from J, the junction contained 0 bases not matched to a gene. This CDR3 is 14 amino acids long. CDR3 in DNA: TGTGCCAGTAGTATGGGACAGGGGGCAGATACGCAGTATTTT. Amino acids: CASSMGQGADTQYF.

The CDR3 nucleotides read TGTGCCAGTAGCCGGGACAGGACCTCTGGGGCCAACGTCCTGACTTTC. Its translation is CASSRDRTSGANVLTF. The chain couples TRBV19 to TRBJ2-6; 8 nucleotides line up with TRBD1. Germline CDR1 reads LNHDA; CDR2 reads SQIVND (reference sequence). J was trimmed by 0 bases and V by 6 bases; bases with no gene match: 4. The CDR3 is 16 residues long. Supplemented by reference TRBV19 and TRBJ2-6, the full variable domain reads DGGITQSPKYLFRKEGQNVTLSCEQNLNHDAMYWYRQDPGQGLRLIYYSQIVNDFQKGDIAEGYSVSREKKESFPLTVTSAQKNPTAFYLCASSRDRTSGANVLTFGAGSRLTVL.

This chain uses TRBV5-1 with TRBJ2-7; the D gene is possibly TRBD2 (5 bases). The germline V gene encodes CDR1 SGHRS and CDR2 YFSETQ. The CDR3 is 15 residues long. Deletions cut 0 bases from V and 6 bases from J, with 16 bases between. CDR3 in DNA: TGCGCCAGCAGCTTGGGGGGAGCCGGGCCACTCGAGCAGTACTTC. Translation: CASSLGGAGPLEQYF.

A few counts support this clone. The V gene is TRBV6-1, the J gene TRBJ1-1, with 9 bases aligning to TRBD1. This CDR3 comprises 12 residues. The germline gives CDR1 MNHNS, CDR2 SASEGT. The J segment lost 5 bases and the V segment lost 8 bases, leaving 3 bases of the junction unmatched. The CDR3 DNA reads TGTGCCAGCTTAGGGACAGGGACTGAAGCTTTCTTT. Protein product: CASLGTGTEAFF.

V gene TRBV19 combines with J gene TRBJ2-3, with D perhaps matching TRBD2 (6 bases). From germline, CDR1 is LNHDA and CDR2 SQIVND (reference sequence). The CDR3 runs to 18 residues. The ends were cut back, 6 bases at V and 2 bases at J, with 24 bases in the middle. The CDR3 sequence is CASRVGGLPRDLTDTQYF. The CDR3 nucleotides are TGTGCCAGTAGAGTGGGTGGGCTTCCGCGGGATCTCACAGATACGCAGTATTTT.

This clone has a single count. This CDR3 is CASSQIFRQGLIYEQYF. The CDR3 DNA sequence: TGTGCCAGCAGCCAAATCTTTCGACAGGGGCTCATCTACGAGCAGTACTTC. V and J are TRBV16 and TRBJ2-7, with 8 bases lining up with TRBD1. The CDR3 runs to 17 residues. V dropped 2 bases and J dropped 3; count of bases not matched to a gene: 12. Germline-derived CDR1 and CDR2 are KGHSY and FQNENV.

In its sample, this clone ranks as hyperexpanded. J is TRBJ2-7 and V is TRBV30; D could derive from TRBD1 or TRBD2 (5 bases each). The CDR3 is 14 amino acids. Germline lookup yields CDR1 GTSNPN and CDR2 SVGIG (reference sequence). The V and J ends lost 0 bases and 1 base respectively, with 10 bases between them. CDR3 nucleotide sequence: TGTGCCTGGAGTGTTGGGACCACATCCTACGAGCAGTACTTC. As protein: CAWSVGTTSYEQYF.

The J gene is TRBJ2-2, the V gene TRBV5-5; D is possibly TRBD2 (5 bases). CDR1 is SGHKS, CDR2 YYEKEE, per germline (reference sequence). The CDR3 consists of 15 residues. V was trimmed by 5 bases and J by 6 bases, leaving 17 bases between them. CDR3 sequence (DNA): TGTGCCAGCAGTCTGGACCGGGGTAGGGCCGGGGAGCTGTTTTTT. Translation gives CASSLDRGRAGELFF.

This clone has only a few counts. This chain links TRBV23-1 with TRBJ1-5; D not resolved. TRBV23-1 is reported as an ORF; its role is uncertain. Trimming shortened V by 2 bases and J by 4 bases, and 9 bases separated the two germline ends. The length of the CDR3 is 14 residues. This CDR3 is CASSQRSSNQPQHF. In DNA form, the CDR3 reads TGCGCCAGCAGTCAACGCTCGTCGAATCAGCCCCAGCATTTT.